Detailed here is one T cell receptor beta chain. After removal of 5 bases from V and 4 bases from J, the junction contained 9 bases not matched to a gene. Germline values: CDR1 SGHAT, CDR2 FQNNGV. This CDR3 contains 15 residues. The data belong to a study of blood T cell repertoires in COVID-19. TCRdb's table, derived via immunoSEQ multiplex PCR, lists solely in-frame clones and lacks some. The sample contains about 330,000 clones, 80% to 90% of which appear only once. Input material: peripheral blood. The chain has TRBV11-2 and TRBJ2-5; 8 nucleotides line up with TRBD1. The clonotype was recovered from a young man with COVID-19, enrolled during active disease. The CDR3 is CASSVGQGWSETQYF. The CDR3 nucleotides are TGTGCCAGCAGCGTAGGACAGGGTTGGTCAGAGACCCAGTACTTC.